This T cell receptor (beta chain) was identified in a study of beta chain features in type 1 diabetes. Study results and caveats: The naive, central memory and Treg TCRB repertoires looked more alike in patients than they did in healthy donors. Researchers report that Type 1 diabetes patients had moderately but significantly shorter TCRB CDR3s across all four CD4+ subsets.

In this sample, this clone turned up a few times. Its specificity is not known. Every isolated RNA sample was fully reverse transcribed, so sequencing captured expressed TCRB transcripts. About 3.5 million reads per sample on average were obtained from naive, central memory and regulatory T cell samples. Here immunoSEQ multiplex PCR was the method, and the copy in TCRdb shows in-frame clones only, minus some. This sample yields 300,000 to 350,000 clones, of which around an eighth are seen a single time; roughly 0.015% belongs to the top ten. Germline assignment: CDR1 ENHRY and CDR2 SYGVKD. V shed 8 bases, J shed 5 bases, and the junction held 2 bases outside the gene matches. This CDR3 is 11 amino acids long.

Specimen: naive CD4+ T cells from blood. The V and J genes are TRBV10-3 and TRBJ2-5; the match to TRBD2 covers 7 bases. This clonotype was sampled from a woman younger than 30 with type 1 diabetes. CDR3 sequence: CAIGGGETQYF. The CDR3 bases are TGTGCCATCGGGGGAGGGGAGACCCAGTACTTC.